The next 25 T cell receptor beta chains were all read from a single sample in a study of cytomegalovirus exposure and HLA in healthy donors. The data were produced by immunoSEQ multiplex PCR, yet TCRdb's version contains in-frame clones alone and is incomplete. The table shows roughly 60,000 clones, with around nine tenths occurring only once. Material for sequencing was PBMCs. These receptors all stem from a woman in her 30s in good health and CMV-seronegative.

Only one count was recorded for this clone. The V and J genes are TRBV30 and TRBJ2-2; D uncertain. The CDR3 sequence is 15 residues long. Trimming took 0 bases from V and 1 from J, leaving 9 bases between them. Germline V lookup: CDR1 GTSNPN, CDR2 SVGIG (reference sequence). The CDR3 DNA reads TGTGCCTGGAGTGTGCCCGGGTTGAACACCGGGGAGCTGTTTTTT. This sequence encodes CAWSVPGLNTGELFF.

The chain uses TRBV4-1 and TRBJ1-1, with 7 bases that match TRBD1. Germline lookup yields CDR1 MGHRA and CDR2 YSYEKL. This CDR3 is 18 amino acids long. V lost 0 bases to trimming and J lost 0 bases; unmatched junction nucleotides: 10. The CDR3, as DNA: TGCGCCAGCAGCCAAGAGGGACAGCCGTCTTCTTTGAACACTGAAGCTTTCTTT. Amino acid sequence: CASSQEGQPSSLNTEAFF.

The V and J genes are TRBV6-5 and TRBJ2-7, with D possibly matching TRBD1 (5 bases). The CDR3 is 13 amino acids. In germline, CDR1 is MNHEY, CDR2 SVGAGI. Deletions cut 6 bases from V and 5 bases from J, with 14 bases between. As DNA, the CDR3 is TGTGCCAGCAGACCCCCAGGGAACCACGAGCAGTACTTC. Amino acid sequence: CASRPPGNHEQYF.

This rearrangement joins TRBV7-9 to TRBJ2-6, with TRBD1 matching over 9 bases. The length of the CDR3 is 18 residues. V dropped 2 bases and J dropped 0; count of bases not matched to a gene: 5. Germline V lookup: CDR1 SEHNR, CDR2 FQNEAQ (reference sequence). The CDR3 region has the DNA TGTGCCAGCAGCTTAAAAGGACAGGGGAGCTCTGGGGCCAACGTCCTGACTTTC. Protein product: CASSLKGQGSSGANVLTF.

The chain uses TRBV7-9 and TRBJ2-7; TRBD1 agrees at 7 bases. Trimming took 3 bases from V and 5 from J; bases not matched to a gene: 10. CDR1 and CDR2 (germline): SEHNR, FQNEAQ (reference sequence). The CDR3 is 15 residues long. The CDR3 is CASSFRQGTMDEQYF. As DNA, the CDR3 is TGTGCCAGCAGCTTCAGACAGGGCACAATGGACGAGCAGTACTTC.

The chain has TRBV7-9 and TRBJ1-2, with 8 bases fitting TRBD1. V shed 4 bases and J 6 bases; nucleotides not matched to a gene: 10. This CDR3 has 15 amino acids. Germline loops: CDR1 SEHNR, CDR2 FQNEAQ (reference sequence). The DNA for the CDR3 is TGTGCCAGCAGCTCCCCCGGACAGGGTACGGATGGCTACACCTTC. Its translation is CASSSPGQGTDGYTF.

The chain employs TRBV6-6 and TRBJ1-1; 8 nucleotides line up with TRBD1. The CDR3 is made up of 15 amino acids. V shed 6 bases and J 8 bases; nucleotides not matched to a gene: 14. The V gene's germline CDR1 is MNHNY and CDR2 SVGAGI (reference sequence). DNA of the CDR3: TGTGCCAGCAGATCCAATTTCCAGGGGGCCGAGGAAGCTTTCTTT. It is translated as CASRSNFQGAEEAFF.

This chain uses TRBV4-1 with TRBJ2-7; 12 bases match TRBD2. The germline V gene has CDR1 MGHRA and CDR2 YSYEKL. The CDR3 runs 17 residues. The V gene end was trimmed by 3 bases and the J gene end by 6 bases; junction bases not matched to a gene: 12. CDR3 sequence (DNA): TGCGCCAGCAGCCACGATTTCTCTAGCGGGAGGGCCCCCGAGCAGTACTTC. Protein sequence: CASSHDFSSGRAPEQYF.

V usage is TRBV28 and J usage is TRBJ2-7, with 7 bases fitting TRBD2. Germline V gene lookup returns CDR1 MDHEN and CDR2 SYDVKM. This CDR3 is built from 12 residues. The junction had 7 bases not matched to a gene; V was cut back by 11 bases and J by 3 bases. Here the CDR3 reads CAVASGNYEQYF. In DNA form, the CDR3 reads TGTGCCGTTGCTAGCGGAAACTACGAGCAGTACTTC.

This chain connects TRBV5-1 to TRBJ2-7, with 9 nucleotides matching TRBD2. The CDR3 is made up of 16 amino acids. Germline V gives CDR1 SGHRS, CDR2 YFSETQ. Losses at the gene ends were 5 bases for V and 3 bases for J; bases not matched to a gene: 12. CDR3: CASSQNPGLALYEQYF. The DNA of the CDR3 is TGCGCCAGCAGTCAAAATCCGGGACTAGCCCTCTACGAGCAGTACTTC. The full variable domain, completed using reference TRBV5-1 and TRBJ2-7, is KAGVTQTPRYLIKTRGQQVTLSCSPISGHRSVSWYQQTPGQGLQFLFEYFSETQRNKGNFPGRFSGRQFSNSRSEMNVSTLELGDSALYLCASSQNPGLALYEQYFGPGTRLTVT.

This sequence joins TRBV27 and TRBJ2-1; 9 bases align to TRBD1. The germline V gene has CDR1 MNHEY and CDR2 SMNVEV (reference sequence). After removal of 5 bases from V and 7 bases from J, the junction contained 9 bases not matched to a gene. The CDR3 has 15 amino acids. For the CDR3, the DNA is TGTGCCAGCAGTCGTCCCGGGACAGGGTTTAATGAGCAGTTCTTC. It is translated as CASSRPGTGFNEQFF.

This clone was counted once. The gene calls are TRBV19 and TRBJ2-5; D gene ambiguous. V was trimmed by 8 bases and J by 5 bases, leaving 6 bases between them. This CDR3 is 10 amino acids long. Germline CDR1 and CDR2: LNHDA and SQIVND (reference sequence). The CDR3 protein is CASQRETQYF. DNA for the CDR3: TGTGCCAGTCAGAGGGAGACCCAGTACTTC.

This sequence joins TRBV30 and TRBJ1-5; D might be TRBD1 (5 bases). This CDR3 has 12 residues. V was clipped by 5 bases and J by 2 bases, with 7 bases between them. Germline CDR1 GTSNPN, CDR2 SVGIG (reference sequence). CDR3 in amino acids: CAWGGGNQPQHF. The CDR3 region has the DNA TGTGCCTGGGGAGGGGGCAATCAGCCCCAGCATTTT.

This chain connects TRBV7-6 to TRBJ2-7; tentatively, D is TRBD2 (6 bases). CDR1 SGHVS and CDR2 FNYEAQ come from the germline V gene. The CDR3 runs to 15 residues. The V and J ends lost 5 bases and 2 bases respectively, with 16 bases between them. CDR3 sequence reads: CASSPEVADTYEQYF. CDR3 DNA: TGTGCCAGCAGCCCCGAGGTAGCGGATACCTACGAGCAGTACTTC.

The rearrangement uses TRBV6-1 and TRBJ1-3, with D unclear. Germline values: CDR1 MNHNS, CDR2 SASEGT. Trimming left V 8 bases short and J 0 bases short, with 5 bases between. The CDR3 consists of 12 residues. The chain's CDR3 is CASASSGNTIYF. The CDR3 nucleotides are TGTGCCAGCGCCAGCTCTGGAAACACCATATATTTT.

The CDR3, as DNA: TGTGCCAGTAGTATTATGCGGGCGGCCACCGGGGAGCTGTTTTTT. It is translated as CASSIMRAATGELFF. The rearrangement uses TRBV19 and TRBJ2-2, with D possibly matching TRBD2 (5 bases). Trimming took 3 bases from V and 4 from J, leaving 12 bases between them. The germline V gene has CDR1 LNHDA and CDR2 SQIVND (reference sequence). This CDR3 region has 15 residues.

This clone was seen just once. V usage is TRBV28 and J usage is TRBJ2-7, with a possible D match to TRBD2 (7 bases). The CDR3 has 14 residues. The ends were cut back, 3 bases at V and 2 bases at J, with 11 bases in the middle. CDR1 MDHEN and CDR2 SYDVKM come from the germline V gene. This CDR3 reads CASSLRGPTYEQYF. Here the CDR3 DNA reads TGTGCCAGCAGTTTGCGGGGGCCAACCTACGAGCAGTACTTC.

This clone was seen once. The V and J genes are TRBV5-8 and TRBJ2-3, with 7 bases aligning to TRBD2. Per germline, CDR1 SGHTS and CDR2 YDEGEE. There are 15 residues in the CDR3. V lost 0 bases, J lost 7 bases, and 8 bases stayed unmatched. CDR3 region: CASSLGGSFGNTQYF. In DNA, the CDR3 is TGTGCCAGCAGCTTGGGCGGGAGCTTCGGGAATACGCAGTATTTT.

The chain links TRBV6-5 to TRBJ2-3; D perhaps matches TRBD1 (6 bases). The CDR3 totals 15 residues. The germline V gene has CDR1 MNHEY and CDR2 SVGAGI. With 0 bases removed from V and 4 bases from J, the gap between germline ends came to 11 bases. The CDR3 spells CASSYSTQGSDTQYF. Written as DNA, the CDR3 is TGTGCCAGCAGTTACTCGACCCAGGGGTCAGATACGCAGTATTTT.

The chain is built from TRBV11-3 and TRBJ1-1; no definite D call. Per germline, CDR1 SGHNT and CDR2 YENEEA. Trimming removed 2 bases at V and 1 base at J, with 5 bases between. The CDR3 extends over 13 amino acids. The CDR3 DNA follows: TGTGCCAGCAGCTTATCTCCGAACACTGAAGCTTTCTTT. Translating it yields CASSLSPNTEAFF.

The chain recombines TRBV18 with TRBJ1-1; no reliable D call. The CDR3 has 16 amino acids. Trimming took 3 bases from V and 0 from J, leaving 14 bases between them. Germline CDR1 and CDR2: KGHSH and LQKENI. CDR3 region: CASSPSGGLMNTEAFF. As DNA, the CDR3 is TGTGCCAGCTCACCCTCTGGAGGCCTCATGAACACTGAAGCTTTCTTT.

The CDR3 here is CASSNLAGGTASTDTQYF. CDR3 sequence (DNA): TGTGCCAGTAGTAACCTAGCGGGAGGCACCGCTAGCACAGATACGCAGTATTTT. The genes are TRBV19 and TRBJ2-3, with 11 bases identical to TRBD2. Germline values: CDR1 LNHDA, CDR2 SQIVND (reference sequence). Trimming took 4 bases from V and 0 from J; bases not matched to a gene: 9. The CDR3 length is 18 residues.

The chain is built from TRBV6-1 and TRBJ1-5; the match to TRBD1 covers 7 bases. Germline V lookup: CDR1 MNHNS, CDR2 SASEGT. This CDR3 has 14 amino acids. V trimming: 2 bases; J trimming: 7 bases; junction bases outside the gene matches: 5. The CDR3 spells CASSEQGGEQPQHF. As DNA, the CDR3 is TGTGCCAGCAGTGAACAAGGGGGCGAACAGCCCCAGCATTTT.

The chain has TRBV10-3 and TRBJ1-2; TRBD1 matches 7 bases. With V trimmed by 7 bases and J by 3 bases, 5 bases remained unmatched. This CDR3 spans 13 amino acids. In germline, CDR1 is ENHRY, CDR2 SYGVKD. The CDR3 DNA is TGTGCCATCACCGGGACAGATTACTATGGCTACACCTTC. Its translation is CAITGTDYYGYTF.

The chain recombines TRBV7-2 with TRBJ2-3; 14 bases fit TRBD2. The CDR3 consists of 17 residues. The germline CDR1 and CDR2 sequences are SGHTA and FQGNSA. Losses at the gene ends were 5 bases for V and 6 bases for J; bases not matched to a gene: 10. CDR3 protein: CASSEPGLAGVGDTQYF. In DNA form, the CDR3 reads TGTGCCAGCAGCGAACCGGGACTAGCGGGAGTAGGGGATACGCAGTATTTT.